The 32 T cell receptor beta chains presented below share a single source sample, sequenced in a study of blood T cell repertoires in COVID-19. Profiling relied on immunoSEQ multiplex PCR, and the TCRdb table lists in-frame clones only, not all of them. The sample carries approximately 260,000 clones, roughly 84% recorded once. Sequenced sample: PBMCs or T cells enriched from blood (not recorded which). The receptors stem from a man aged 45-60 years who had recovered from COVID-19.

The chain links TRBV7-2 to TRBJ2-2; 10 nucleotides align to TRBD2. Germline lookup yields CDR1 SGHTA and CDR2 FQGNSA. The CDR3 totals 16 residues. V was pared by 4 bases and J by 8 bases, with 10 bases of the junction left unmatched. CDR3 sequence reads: CASSYRRLAGAGELFF. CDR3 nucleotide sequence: TGTGCCAGCAGCTACCGACGGCTAGCGGGGGCTGGGGAGCTGTTTTTT.

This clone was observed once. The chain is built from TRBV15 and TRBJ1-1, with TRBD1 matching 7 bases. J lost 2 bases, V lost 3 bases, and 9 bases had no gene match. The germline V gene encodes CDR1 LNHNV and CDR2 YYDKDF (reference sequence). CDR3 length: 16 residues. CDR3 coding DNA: TGTGCCACCAGCAGGCTAGAGGGACAGAAAAACACTGAAGCTTTCTTT. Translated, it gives CATSRLEGQKNTEAFF.

CDR3: CASSSPDRNTEAFF. CDR3 DNA: TGTGCCAGCAGCTCTCCGGACAGGAACACTGAAGCTTTCTTT. The chain combines TRBV7-2 with TRBJ1-1; D is possibly TRBD1 (6 bases). Trimming pared 4 bases from V and 1 base from J, leaving 10 bases between. The CDR3 is made up of 14 amino acids. Germline CDR1 SGHTA, CDR2 FQGNSA.

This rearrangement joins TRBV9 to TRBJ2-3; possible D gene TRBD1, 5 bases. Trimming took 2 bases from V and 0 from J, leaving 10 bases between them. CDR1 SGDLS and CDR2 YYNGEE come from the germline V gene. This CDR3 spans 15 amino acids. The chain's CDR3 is CASSVRQTSTDTQYF. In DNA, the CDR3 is TGTGCCAGCAGCGTCCGACAGACTAGCACAGATACGCAGTATTTT.

DNA of the CDR3: TGCGCCAGCAGCCAAGAGGAGCTACCCTACAATGAGCAGTTCTTC. It specifies CASSQEELPYNEQFF. V is TRBV4-3 and J is TRBJ2-1; unclear D gene. Trimming removed 0 bases from V and 2 bases from J, with 8 bases in between. This CDR3 spans 15 amino acids. CDR1 and CDR2 (germline): LGHNA, YSLEER.

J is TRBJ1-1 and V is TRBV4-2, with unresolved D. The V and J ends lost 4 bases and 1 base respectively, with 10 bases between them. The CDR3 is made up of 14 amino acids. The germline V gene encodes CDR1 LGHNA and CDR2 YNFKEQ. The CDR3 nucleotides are TGTGCCAGCAGCCGAGGCGTTGAGAACACTGAAGCTTTCTTT. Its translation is CASSRGVENTEAFF.

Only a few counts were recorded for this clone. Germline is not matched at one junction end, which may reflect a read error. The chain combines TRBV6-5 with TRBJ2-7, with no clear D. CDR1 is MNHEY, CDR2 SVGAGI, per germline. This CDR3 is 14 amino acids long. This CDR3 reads CASSSIGGQAGFVF. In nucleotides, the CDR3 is TGTGCCAGCAGTTCAATCGGTGGGCAGGCTGGTTTCGTCTTC.

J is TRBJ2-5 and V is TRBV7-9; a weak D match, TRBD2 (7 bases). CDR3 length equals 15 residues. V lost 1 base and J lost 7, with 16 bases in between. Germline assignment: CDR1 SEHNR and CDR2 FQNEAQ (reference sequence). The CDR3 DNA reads TGTGCCAGCAGCTTAGAGGGGGGGGGCCTCAGGACCCAGTACTTC. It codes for CASSLEGGGLRTQYF.

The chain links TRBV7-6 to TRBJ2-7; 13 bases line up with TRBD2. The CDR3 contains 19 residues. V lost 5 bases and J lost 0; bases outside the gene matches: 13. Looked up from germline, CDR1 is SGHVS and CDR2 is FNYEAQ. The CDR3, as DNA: TGTGCCAGCAGCCCACGGACTAGCGGGGGAAGGGCCAACTCCTACGAGCAGTACTTC. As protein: CASSPRTSGGRANSYEQYF.

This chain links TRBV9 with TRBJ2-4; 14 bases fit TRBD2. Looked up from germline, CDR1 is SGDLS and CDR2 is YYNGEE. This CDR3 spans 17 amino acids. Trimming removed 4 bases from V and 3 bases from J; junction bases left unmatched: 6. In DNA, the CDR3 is TGTGCCAGCAGCTTGGGACTAGCGGGAGAGGGCAAAAACATTCAGTACTTC. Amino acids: CASSLGLAGEGKNIQYF.

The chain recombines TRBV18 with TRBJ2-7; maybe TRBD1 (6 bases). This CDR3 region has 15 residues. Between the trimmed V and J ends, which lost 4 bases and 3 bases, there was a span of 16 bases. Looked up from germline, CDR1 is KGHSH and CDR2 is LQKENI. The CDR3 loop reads CASSQPGTRVYEQYF. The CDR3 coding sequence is TGTGCCAGCTCACAACCCGGGACAAGGGTCTACGAGCAGTACTTC.

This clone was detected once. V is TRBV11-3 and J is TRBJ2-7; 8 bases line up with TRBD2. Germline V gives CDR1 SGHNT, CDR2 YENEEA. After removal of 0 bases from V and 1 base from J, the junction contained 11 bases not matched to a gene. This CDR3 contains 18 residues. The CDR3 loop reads CASSLDQSGSLFSYEQYF. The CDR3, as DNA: TGTGCCAGCAGCTTAGATCAGAGCGGGAGCCTTTTTTCCTACGAGCAGTACTTC.

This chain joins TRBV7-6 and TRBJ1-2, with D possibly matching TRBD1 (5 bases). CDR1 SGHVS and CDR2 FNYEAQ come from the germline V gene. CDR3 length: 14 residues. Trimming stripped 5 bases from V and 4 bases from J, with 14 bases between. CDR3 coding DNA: TGTGCCAGCAGCCCTACCGGGGGTGGCTATGGCTACACCTTC. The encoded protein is CASSPTGGGYGYTF.

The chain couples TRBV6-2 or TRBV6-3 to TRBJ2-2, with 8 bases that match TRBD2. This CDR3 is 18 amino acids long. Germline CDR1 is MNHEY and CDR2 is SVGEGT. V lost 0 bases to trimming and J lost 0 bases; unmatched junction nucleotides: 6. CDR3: CASSYSTGGGTNTGELFF. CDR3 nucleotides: TGTGCCAGCAGTTACTCCACGGGGGGGGGCACGAACACCGGGGAGCTGTTTTTT.

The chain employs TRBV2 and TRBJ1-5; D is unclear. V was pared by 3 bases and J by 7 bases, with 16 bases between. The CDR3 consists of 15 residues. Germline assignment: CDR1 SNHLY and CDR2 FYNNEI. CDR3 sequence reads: CASSDIAQESQPQHF. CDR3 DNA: TGTGCCAGCAGTGATATTGCTCAAGAGAGCCAGCCCCAGCATTTT. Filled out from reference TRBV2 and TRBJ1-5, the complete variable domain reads EPEVTQTPSHQVTQMGQEVILRCVPISNHLYFYWYRQILGQKVEFLVSFYNNEISEKSEIFDDQFSVERPDGSNFTLKIRSTKLEDSAMYFCASSDIAQESQPQHFGDGTRLSIL.

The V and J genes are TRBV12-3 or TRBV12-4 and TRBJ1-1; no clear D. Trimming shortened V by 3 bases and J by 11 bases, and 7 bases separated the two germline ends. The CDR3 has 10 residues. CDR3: CASSLSRAFF. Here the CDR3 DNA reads TGTGCCAGCAGTTTGTCGCGGGCTTTCTTT.

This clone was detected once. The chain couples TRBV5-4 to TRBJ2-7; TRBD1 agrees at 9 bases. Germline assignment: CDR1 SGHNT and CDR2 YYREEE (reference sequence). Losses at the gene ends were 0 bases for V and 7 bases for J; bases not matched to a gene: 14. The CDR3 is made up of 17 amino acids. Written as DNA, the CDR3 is TGTGCCAGCAGCTTGGCGGTACGGACAGGGGTTCCGGGGGAGCAGTACTTC. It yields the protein CASSLAVRTGVPGEQYF.

In DNA, the CDR3 is TGTGCCAGCAGCCAAGCAGGACAGGGGTCCTATGGCTACACCTTC. Encoded protein: CASSQAGQGSYGYTF. The J gene is TRBJ1-2, the V gene TRBV4-2; 9 bases are shared with TRBD1. The length of the CDR3 is 15 residues. Germline CDR1 is LGHNA and CDR2 is YNFKEQ. Trimming at V came to 1 base and at J to 4 bases, leaving 4 bases not matched to a gene.

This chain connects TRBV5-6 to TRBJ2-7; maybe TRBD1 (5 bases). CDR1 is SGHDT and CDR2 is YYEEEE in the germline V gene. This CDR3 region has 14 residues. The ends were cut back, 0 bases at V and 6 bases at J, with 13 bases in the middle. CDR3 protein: CASSLDAAGFEQYF. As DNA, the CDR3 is TGTGCCAGCAGCTTGGACGCGGCAGGGTTCGAGCAGTACTTC.

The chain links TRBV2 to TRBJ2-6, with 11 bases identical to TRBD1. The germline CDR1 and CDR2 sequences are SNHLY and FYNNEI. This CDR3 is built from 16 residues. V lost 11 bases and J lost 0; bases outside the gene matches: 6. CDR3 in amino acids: CAGHGTGGSGANVLTF. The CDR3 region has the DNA TGTGCCGGCCATGGGACAGGGGGCTCTGGGGCCAACGTCCTGACTTTC.

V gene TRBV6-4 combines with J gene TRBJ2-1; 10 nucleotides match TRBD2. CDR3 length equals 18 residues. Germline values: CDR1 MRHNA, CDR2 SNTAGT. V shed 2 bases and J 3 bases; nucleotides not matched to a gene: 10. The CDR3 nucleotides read TGTGCCAGCAGTGACGCGCCCAGCGGGAGGGGGGTCTACAATGAGCAGTTCTTC. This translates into CASSDAPSGRGVYNEQFF.

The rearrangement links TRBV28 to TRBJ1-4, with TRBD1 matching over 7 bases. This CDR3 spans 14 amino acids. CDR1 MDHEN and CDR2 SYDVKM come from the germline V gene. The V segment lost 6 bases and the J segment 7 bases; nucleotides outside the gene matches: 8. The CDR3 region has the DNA TGTGCCAGCAGGCGACAGGGTGTAGGTGAAAAACTGTTTTTT. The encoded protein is CASRRQGVGEKLFF. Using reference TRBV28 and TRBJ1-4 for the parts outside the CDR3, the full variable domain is DVKVTQSSRYLVKRTGEKVFLECVQDMDHENMFWYRQDPGLGLRLIYFSYDVKMKEKGDIPEGYSVSREKKERFSLILESASTNQTSMYLCASRRQGVGEKLFFGSGTQLSVL.

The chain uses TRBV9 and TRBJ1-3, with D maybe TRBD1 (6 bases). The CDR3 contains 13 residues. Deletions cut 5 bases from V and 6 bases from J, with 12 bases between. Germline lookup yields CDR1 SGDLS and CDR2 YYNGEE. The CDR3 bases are TGTGCCAGCAGGGGGGACAAGATAAACACCATATATTTT. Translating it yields CASRGDKINTIYF.

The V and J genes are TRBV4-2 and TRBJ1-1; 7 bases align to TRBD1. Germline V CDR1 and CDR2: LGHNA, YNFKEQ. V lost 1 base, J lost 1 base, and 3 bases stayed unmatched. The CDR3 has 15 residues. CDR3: CASSQGTGPNTEAFF. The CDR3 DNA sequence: TGTGCCAGCAGCCAAGGGACAGGCCCGAACACTGAAGCTTTCTTT.

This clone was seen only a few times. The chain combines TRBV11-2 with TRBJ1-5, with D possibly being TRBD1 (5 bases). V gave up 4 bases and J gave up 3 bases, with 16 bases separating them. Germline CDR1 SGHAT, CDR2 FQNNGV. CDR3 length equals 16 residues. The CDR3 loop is CASSSTDMPTNQPQHF. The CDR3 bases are TGTGCCAGCAGCTCCACGGACATGCCTACCAATCAGCCCCAGCATTTT.

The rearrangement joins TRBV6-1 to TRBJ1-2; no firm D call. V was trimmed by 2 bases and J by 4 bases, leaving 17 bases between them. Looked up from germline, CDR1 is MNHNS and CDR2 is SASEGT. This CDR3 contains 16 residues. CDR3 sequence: CASSELSGVSGYGYTF. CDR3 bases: TGTGCCAGCAGTGAACTCTCCGGGGTTTCTGGCTATGGCTACACCTTC.

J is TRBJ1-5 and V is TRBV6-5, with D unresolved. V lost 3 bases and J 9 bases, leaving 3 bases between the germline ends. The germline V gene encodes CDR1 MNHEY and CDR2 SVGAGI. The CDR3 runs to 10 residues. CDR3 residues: CASSYRPQHF. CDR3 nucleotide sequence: TGTGCCAGCAGTTATCGGCCCCAGCATTTT.

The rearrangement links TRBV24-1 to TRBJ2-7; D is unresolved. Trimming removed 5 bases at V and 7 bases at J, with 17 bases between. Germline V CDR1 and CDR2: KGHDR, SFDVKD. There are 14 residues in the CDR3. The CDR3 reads CATSATTLMEEQYF. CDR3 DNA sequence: TGTGCCACCAGTGCCACGACCCTAATGGAGGAGCAGTACTTC.

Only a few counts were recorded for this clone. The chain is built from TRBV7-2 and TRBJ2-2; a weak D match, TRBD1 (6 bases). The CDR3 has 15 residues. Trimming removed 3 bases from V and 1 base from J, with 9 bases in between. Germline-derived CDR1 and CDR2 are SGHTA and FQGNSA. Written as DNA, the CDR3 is TGTGCCAGCAGCTTGATGACAGGGAACACCGGGGAGCTGTTTTTT. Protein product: CASSLMTGNTGELFF.

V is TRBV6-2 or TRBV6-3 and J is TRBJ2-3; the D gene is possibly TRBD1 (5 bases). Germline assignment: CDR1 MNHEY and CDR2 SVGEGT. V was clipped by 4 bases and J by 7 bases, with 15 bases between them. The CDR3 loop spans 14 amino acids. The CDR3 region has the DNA TGTGCCAGCAGTTGGGGCCCGCTCCCCAATACGCAGTATTTT. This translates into CASSWGPLPNTQYF.

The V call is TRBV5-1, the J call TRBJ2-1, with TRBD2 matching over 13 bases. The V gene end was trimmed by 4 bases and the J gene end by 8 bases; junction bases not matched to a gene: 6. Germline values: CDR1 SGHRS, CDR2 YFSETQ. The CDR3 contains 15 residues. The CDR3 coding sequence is TGCGCCAGCAGCCCACTAGCGGGGGGGCCAGATGAGCAGTTCTTC. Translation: CASSPLAGGPDEQFF.

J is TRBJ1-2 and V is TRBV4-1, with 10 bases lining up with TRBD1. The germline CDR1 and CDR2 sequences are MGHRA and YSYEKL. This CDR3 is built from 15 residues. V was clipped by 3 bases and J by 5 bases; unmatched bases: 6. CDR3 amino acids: CASSQGTGAPYGYTF. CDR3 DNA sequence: TGCGCCAGCAGCCAGGGGACAGGGGCTCCTTATGGCTACACCTTC.